This TCR beta chain was recorded in a study of T cell changes during pregnancy in multiple sclerosis. This clone was seen a single time. Measured with immunoSEQ multiplex PCR; TCRdb has only the in-frame clones, and not every one. The sample has roughly 61,000 clones; about nine tenths are singletons. Trimming took 2 bases from V and 8 from J, leaving 10 bases between them. CDR3 length: 13 residues. Per germline, CDR1 MNHNY and CDR2 SVGAGI (reference sequence). The receptor was derived from a female donor in good health, enrolled as a control in a pregnancy study. This chain connects TRBV6-6 to TRBJ2-1; TRBD2 might be the D (5 bases). The material was peripheral blood, obtained in the first trimester of pregnancy. This CDR3 reads CASSYEGIHEQFF. In nucleotides, the CDR3 is TGTGCCAGCAGTTACGAGGGCATCCATGAGCAGTTCTTC.